This TCR beta chain was captured by sequencing in a study of control samples from healthy donors and cancer patients. Only in-frame clones appear in the TCRdb table, and some are missing; sequencing was by immunoSEQ multiplex PCR. Of about 120,000 clones in the sample, approximately 88% are singletons; the top ten hold about two fifths. Trimming stripped 0 bases from V and 5 bases from J, with 11 bases between. In germline, CDR1 is SGHRS, CDR2 YFSETQ. This CDR3 comprises 14 residues. The J gene is TRBJ1-1, the V gene TRBV5-1, with a tentative D call TRBD1 (5 bases). Sequences were obtained from blood. The TCR originated in a man in his fifties in good health. The CDR3 reads CASSLGGGETEAFF. The DNA for the CDR3 is TGCGCCAGCAGCTTGGGAGGAGGGGAGACTGAAGCTTTCTTT.